A selection of T cell receptor beta chains follows, all from one sample in a study of blood T cell repertoires in COVID-19. TCRdb keeps only in-frame clones here, not all; method: immunoSEQ multiplex PCR. The sample has roughly 100,000 clones, roughly 84% seen once. Sequencing was carried out using peripheral blood. The receptors were gathered from a human donor in a cohort sampled during active COVID-19. CDR3s include the opening cysteine and the closing phenylalanine or tryptophan. A D gene is named only where the DNA matches it firmly. For some rows the clone size is stated as once, few or many, or as a class when expanded; others skip it.

-	TRBV27	TRBJ1-2	TRBD1	TGTGCCAGCAGTTTTAGACAGGGTGACTATGGCTACACCTTC	CASSFRQGDYGYTF
-	TRBV4-1	TRBJ1-2	-	TGCGCCAGCAGCCAAGTTGCCGGGTCTAACTATGGCTACACCTTC	CASSQVAGSNYGYTF
-	TRBV7-9	TRBJ2-5	-	TGTGCCAGCAGCGCAGATAGGGGTTTGGAGACCCAGTACTTC	CASSADRGLETQYF
once	TRBV7-6	TRBJ2-3	TRBD2	TGTGCCAGCAGCTTCCGGGAGGACGGACCGCAGTATTTT	CASSFREDGPQYF
once	TRBV11-3	TRBJ1-2	TRBD1	TGTGCCAGCAGCCAAGGACAGGGTGGCTACACCTTC	CASSQGQGGYTF
-	TRBV10-2	TRBJ2-1	TRBD2	TGCGCCAGCAGTGAGTCAGCGGGGGGGCCCAGACGGAGGAATGAGCAGTTCTTC	CASSESAGGPRRRNEQFF
-	TRBV4-3	TRBJ1-6	-	TGCGCCAGCAGCCATTCCCAGGCGAGCTCCTATAATTCACCCCTCCACTTT	CASSHSQASSYNSPLHF
-	TRBV6-5	TRBJ2-7	TRBD1	TGTGCCACCACGACCCTCAGGGGGAGCTCCTACGAGCAGTACTTC	CATTTLRGSSYEQYF
few	TRBV28	TRBJ1-5	-	TGTGCCAGCAGTTGGAGCGATCAGCCCCAGCATTTT	CASSWSDQPQHF
-	TRBV28	TRBJ2-5	-	TGTGCCAGCACCCTCTCATCCCGGACACTCAGTGAGACCCAGTACTTC	CASTLSSRTLSETQYF
-	TRBV6-5	TRBJ2-1	-	TGTGCCAGCGAGGGGGGGAGCTCCTACAATGAGCAGTTCTTC	CASEGGSSYNEQFF
-	TRBV5-4	TRBJ2-2	-	TGTGCCAGCAGCGCCCTCGGTATGACAGGCGCCGGGGAGCTGTTTTTT	CASSALGMTGAGELFF
-	TRBV5-1	TRBJ1-6	TRBD1	TGCGCCAGCAGCTCCGGACAGGACGGGGAACCCCTCCACTTT	CASSSGQDGEPLHF
-	TRBV28	TRBJ2-6	-	TGTGCCAGCAGTCCTTCTTCTGGGGCCCCCGTCCTGACTTTC	CASSPSSGAPVLTF
-	TRBV2	TRBJ2-1	-	TGTGCCAGCAGTTATTATCGCCAGGGCGGCTACAATGAGCAGTTCTTC	CASSYYRQGGYNEQFF
-	TRBV7-6	TRBJ1-1	-	TGTGCCAGCAGCCAGGGGTTGAGGAACACTGAAGCTTTCTTT	CASSQGLRNTEAFF
-	TRBV4-3	TRBJ1-2	TRBD1	TGCGCCAGCAGCCAAGACGGGACAGGAGATAACTATGGCTACACCTTC	CASSQDGTGDNYGYTF
-	TRBV4-1	TRBJ1-1	TRBD1	TGCGCCAGCAGCCGGACCTCGACAGGGATAGGCACTGAAGCTTTCTTT	CASSRTSTGIGTEAFF
few	TRBV6-2/TRBV6-3	TRBJ2-1	-	TGTGCCAGCAGTTACATGGCAGTGAACAATGAGCAGTTCTTC	CASSYMAVNNEQFF
-	TRBV18	TRBJ2-1	TRBD1	TGTGCCAGCTCACCCGGGGGACAGGGGGCGGCTGAGCAGTTCTTC	CASSPGGQGAAEQFF
-	TRBV14	TRBJ1-6	-	TGTGCCAGCAGCCATACCCGATTGAGTTCACCCCTCCACTTT	CASSHTRLSSPLHF
-	TRBV6-4	TRBJ1-2	TRBD1	TGTGCCAGCCCGACTCGTTTTTTCGACCGGGACAGGGGGAAAGAGGGCTACACCTTC	CASPTRFFDRDRGKEGYTF
-	TRBV14	TRBJ1-1	TRBD1	TGTGCCAGCAGCCCCTACAGGGGCACTGAAGCTTTCTTT	CASSPYRGTEAFF
-	TRBV9	TRBJ1-1	TRBD1	TGTGCCAGCAGCGCGCAACCCGGGACAGGGGAAGCTTTCTTT	CASSAQPGTGEAFF
-	TRBV14	TRBJ2-7	TRBD1	TGTGCCAGCAGCCAAGCTTGGACAGGGGCCTACGAGCAGTACTTC	CASSQAWTGAYEQYF
-	TRBV12-3/TRBV12-4	TRBJ2-5	-	TGTGCCAGCAGTTTAGCGAGGGAAGAGACCCAGTACTTC	CASSLAREETQYF
few	TRBV25-1	TRBJ1-4	-	TGTGCCAGCAGTGATTCGGGACACCTTAATGAAAAACTGTTTTTT	CASSDSGHLNEKLFF
-	TRBV3-1/TRBV3-2	TRBJ1-2	-	TGTGCCAGCAGTTCCGAGGAGGTTACCAGGAAATCAGAGTATGGCTACACCTTC	CASSSEEVTRKSEYGYTF
-	TRBV15	TRBJ2-7	TRBD1	TGTGCCACCAGCGAAGCCCCGGGGACAGGGTACGAGCAGTACTTC	CATSEAPGTGYEQYF
-	TRBV5-6	TRBJ2-1	-	TGTGCCAGCAGTGGCGGAGCGACCTACAATGAGCAGTTCTTC	CASSGGATYNEQFF
many	TRBV28	TRBJ1-1	TRBD1	TGTGCCAGCAGTTCGACAGGGTGGGGCACTGAAGCTTTCTTT	CASSSTGWGTEAFF
-	TRBV7-9	TRBJ1-3	TRBD1	TGTGCCAGCAGCTTAGCCTGGGACAGGGACTCTGGAAACACCATATATTTT	CASSLAWDRDSGNTIYF
-	TRBV7-2	TRBJ2-1	TRBD2	TGTGCCAGCAGCCGCAGCGGGGCCCTCTACAATGAGCAGTTCTTC	CASSRSGALYNEQFF
-	TRBV19	TRBJ2-1	TRBD1	TGTGCCAGTAGTACACCTCGGACAGGGCGGAATGAGCAGTTCTTC	CASSTPRTGRNEQFF
-	TRBV5-6	TRBJ1-2	-	TGTGCCAGCAGCTTCCTGGTAGGAGGGGACTATGGCTACACCTTC	CASSFLVGGDYGYTF
-	TRBV11-3	TRBJ2-7	-	TGTGCCAGCACCAAAGGAGATACCAACCTGCGGGACGAGCAGTACTTC	CASTKGDTNLRDEQYF
-	TRBV4-2	TRBJ2-1	-	TGTGCCAGCAGCCAATATAGGGGCCCCTACAATGAGCAGTTCTTC	CASSQYRGPYNEQFF
-	TRBV5-1	TRBJ2-5	TRBD1	TGCGCCAGCAGCTTGGAGGGGGCCAAAGAGACCCAGTACTTC	CASSLEGAKETQYF
-	TRBV5-5	TRBJ1-2	-	TGTGCCAGCAGCCCGGGGACTTTCTATGGCTACACCTTC	CASSPGTFYGYTF
-	TRBV18	TRBJ2-1	TRBD1	TGTGCCAGCTCTACCGGGACAGGGGTTGGTTTCTTC	CASSTGTGVGFF
-	TRBV14	TRBJ1-1	-	TGTGCCAGCAGCCAAGCCAGGGCCGAAGCTTTCTTT	CASSQARAEAFF
few	TRBV5-8	TRBJ1-2	-	TGTGCCAGCAGCTTGTGGGGCGCGGACTATGGCTACACCTTC	CASSLWGADYGYTF
-	TRBV27	TRBJ2-2	-	TGTGCCAGCAGTTTATATCAGGGCGGGGAGCTGTTTTTT	CASSLYQGGELFF
-	TRBV7-2	TRBJ2-7	TRBD2	TGTGCCAGCAGCCCCCGACTAGCGGGGGACTACGAGCAGTACTTC	CASSPRLAGDYEQYF
-	TRBV7-7	TRBJ2-5	-	TGTGCCAGCAGCTTGTTAACCAGGGGAGAGACCCAGTACTTC	CASSLLTRGETQYF
-	TRBV7-6	TRBJ2-2	TRBD1	TGTGCCAGCAGCTTAGGGCTCAGGGGGAACGTGATCGGGGAGCTGTTTTTT	CASSLGLRGNVIGELFF
-	TRBV18	TRBJ1-2	-	TGTGCCAGCTCCCCCGGGACTAGTCCCTCCAACTATGGCTACACCTTC	CASSPGTSPSNYGYTF
-	TRBV7-9	TRBJ1-2	-	TGTGCCAGCAGCTCGAACAGGGTTGAGGGCTACACCTTC	CASSSNRVEGYTF
few	TRBV9	TRBJ1-1	-	TGTGCCAGCAGCTCAGACGGACAATTGGGGGCTTTCTTT	CASSSDGQLGAFF
-	TRBV4-3	TRBJ2-3	TRBD2	TGCGCCAGCAGCCAAGGAGCGGGGGGGCAATCTAGCACAGATACGCAGTATTTT	CASSQGAGGQSSTDTQYF
-	TRBV11-2	TRBJ1-3	-	TGTGCCAGCAGCAACCCAGTTCTCGTGAGAAACACCATATATTTT	CASSNPVLVRNTIYF
-	TRBV5-1	TRBJ2-4	-	TGCGCCAGCAGCCCCCGGACATCGTTTTATGAGGCCAAAAACATTCAGTACTTC	CASSPRTSFYEAKNIQYF
-	TRBV7-6	TRBJ2-2	TRBD1	TGTGCCAGCAGCTTAGGACAGGGGTTGAACACCGGGGAGCTGTTTTTT	CASSLGQGLNTGELFF